This TCR beta chain was recovered during a study of blood T cell repertoires in COVID-19. In its sample, this clone was seen a few times. The participants were between roughly 18 and 89 years old and came from some 23 US areas. Participants' reported clinical history set cohort assignment. As handled by the study authors: Reference gene primer amplification in the assay estimated nucleated cell counts. Produced via immunoSEQ multiplex PCR; TCRdb's table is partial and in-frame only. The DNA was the basis for D and trimming; V, J and clone size are from that table. The sample consists of nearly 350,000 clones, about 90% of them appearing once. V was clipped by 5 bases and J by 0 bases, with 13 bases between them. The CDR3 contains 16 residues. CDR1 and CDR2 from the germline V gene are SGHVS and FNYEAQ.

The chain combines TRBV7-6 with TRBJ2-2; D remains ambiguous. The sequencing input was PBMCs or T cells enriched from blood (not recorded which). The TCR comes from a woman in her twenties or thirties who had recovered from COVID-19. The DNA for the CDR3 is TGTGCCAGCAGCGTTATGGCTTTGACGAACACCGGGGAGCTGTTTTTT. Translating it yields CASSVMALTNTGELFF.